This T cell receptor beta chain was documented in a study of identical twins. CDR3 length: 17 amino acids. V shed 0 bases and J 0 bases; nucleotides not matched to a gene: 5. Germline CDR1 MNHEY, CDR2 SVGAGI. TCRdb passed the 5' RACE reads through MiXCR, listing each CDR3 protein once. The table shows 400,000 to 550,000 distinct CDR3 sequences, with less than 25% occurring only once. The same sample was also studied in work on T cells expressing NK-cell markers.

The chain has TRBV6-5 and TRBJ2-3, with 8 bases aligning to TRBD1. The source of this sequence is a woman in her late teens or twenties in good health. The sequencing input was CD4+ T cells sorted from blood. The CDR3 protein is CASSYSSRTGSTDTQYF. The CDR3 bases are TGTGCCAGCAGTTACTCCTCCAGGACAGGGAGCACAGATACGCAGTATTTT.